One and the same sample provided the 27 T cell receptor beta chains below, sequenced in a study of blood T cell repertoires in COVID-19. TCRdb keeps only in-frame clones here, not all; method: immunoSEQ multiplex PCR. The sample gives approximately 350,000 clones, around 90% of which show up once; more than 0.95% is in the top ten. Source material: peripheral blood. All receptors come from a middle-aged man with acute or convalescent COVID-19.

This clone was recorded once. The V call is TRBV14, the J call TRBJ2-1, with a weak D call TRBD2 (6 bases). This CDR3 contains 14 residues. The germline CDR1 and CDR2 sequences are SGHDN and FVKESK. V was trimmed by 5 bases and J by 5 bases, leaving 13 bases between them. The CDR3 nucleotides are TGTGCCAGCAGCGGGACTCCGTGGGACAATGAGCAGTTCTTC. This sequence encodes CASSGTPWDNEQFF. The full variable domain, in which reference TRBV14 and TRBJ2-1 provide the parts outside the CDR3, is EAGVTQFPSHSVIEKGQTVTLRCDPISGHDNLYWYRRVMGKEIKFLLHFVKESKQDESGMPNNRFLAERTGGTYSTLKVQPAELEDSGVYFCASSGTPWDNEQFFGPGTRLTVL.

The rearrangement joins TRBV4-3 to TRBJ2-1; D might be TRBD2 (6 bases). CDR3 length: 15 residues. With 4 bases removed from V and 6 bases from J, the gap between germline ends came to 16 bases. From germline, CDR1 is LGHNA and CDR2 YSLEER. The CDR3, as DNA: TGCGCCAGCAGCCTAACTAGCTCTAGGGGCAATGAGCAGTTCTTC. Its translation: CASSLTSSRGNEQFF.

The chain links TRBV14 to TRBJ2-2, with D perhaps TRBD1 (5 bases). V lost 0 bases and J lost 5, with 25 bases in between. CDR1 is SGHDN, CDR2 FVKESK, per germline. The CDR3 length is 20 residues. The CDR3 here is CASSQDGPTDLHGVTGELFF. The CDR3 DNA reads as TGTGCCAGCAGCCAAGATGGCCCGACAGATCTCCACGGCGTGACCGGGGAGCTGTTTTTT.

The rearrangement joins TRBV27 to TRBJ1-5; 8 nucleotides align to TRBD1. The trim removed 5 bases at V and 4 bases at J, leaving 7 bases unmatched. The CDR3 is made up of 15 amino acids. Germline lookup yields CDR1 MNHEY and CDR2 SMNVEV (reference sequence). CDR3 DNA: TGTGCCAGCAGTCCCCGGACAGGGTGGAATCAGCCCCAGCATTTT. This codes for CASSPRTGWNQPQHF.

The V gene is TRBV28, the J gene TRBJ1-2, with D unclear. Trimming stripped 3 bases from V and 2 bases from J, with 7 bases between. The CDR3 consists of 13 residues. Germline V gene data show CDR1 as MDHEN and CDR2 as SYDVKM. The CDR3 DNA follows: TGTGCCAGCAGTTTCCACGGGAACTATGGCTACACCTTC. It codes for CASSFHGNYGYTF.

CDR3 nucleotides: TGCGCCAGCAGCCAAGTTATAGCGGGTTACAATGAGCAGTTCTTC. Its translation: CASSQVIAGYNEQFF. V is TRBV4-1 and J is TRBJ2-1, with 7 bases identical to TRBD2. Germline values: CDR1 MGHRA, CDR2 YSYEKL. This CDR3 comprises 15 residues. The V gene end was trimmed by 1 base and the J gene end by 4 bases; junction bases not matched to a gene: 4.

This chain connects TRBV5-1 to TRBJ1-1; 8 nucleotides line up with TRBD1. V trimming: 3 bases; J trimming: 2 bases; junction bases outside the gene matches: 9. CDR1 and CDR2 (germline): SGHRS, YFSETQ. This CDR3 spans 16 amino acids. The chain's CDR3 is CASSSTPDRVNTEAFF. The CDR3 DNA reads as TGCGCCAGCAGCTCAACACCGGACAGGGTTAACACTGAAGCTTTCTTT.

The chain employs TRBV6-4 and TRBJ1-5; 8 nucleotides agree with TRBD1. With 7 bases clipped from V and 0 bases from J, the junction kept 8 bases outside the gene matches. Looked up from germline, CDR1 is MRHNA and CDR2 is SNTAGT. The CDR3 loop spans 16 amino acids. The CDR3, as DNA: TGTGCCAGCACCCACCGGGACAGGCCTAGCAATCAGCCCCAGCATTTT. Translating it yields CASTHRDRPSNQPQHF.

The chain combines TRBV28 with TRBJ1-1; D is possibly TRBD1 (6 bases). The V end lost 6 bases, the J end lost 4 bases, and 12 bases lay between the germline ends. This CDR3 has 13 amino acids. CDR1 MDHEN and CDR2 SYDVKM come from the germline V gene. This CDR3 reads CASREQGGTEAFF. CDR3 in DNA: TGTGCCAGCAGAGAACAGGGTGGCACTGAAGCTTTCTTT.

The sample holds one count of this clone. The chain recombines TRBV11-2 with TRBJ1-2; tentatively, D is TRBD1 (5 bases). Germline CDR1 is SGHAT and CDR2 is FQNNGV. The CDR3 runs 14 residues. V lost 0 bases, J lost 2 bases, and 7 bases lay in between. The CDR3 region has the DNA TGTGCCAGCAGCTTAGATGGGGGGAACTATGGCTACACCTTC. Translation gives CASSLDGGNYGYTF.

The chain combines TRBV12-5 with TRBJ2-5; TRBD1 agrees at 7 bases. There are 17 residues in the CDR3. Trimming at V came to 1 base and at J to 0 bases, leaving 8 bases not matched to a gene. The germline CDR1 and CDR2 sequences are LGHNT and FRNRAP. CDR3 sequence reads: CASGLGLITGDQETQYF. The DNA for the CDR3 is TGTGCTAGTGGTTTGGGACTTATAACAGGGGACCAAGAGACCCAGTACTTC.

The CDR3 nucleotides are TGTGCCAGCAGTTACAGGGGCAGGGGGCACTACGAGCAGTACTTC. Translated: CASSYRGRGHYEQYF. The chain carries TRBV6-2 or TRBV6-3 and TRBJ2-7; 8 bases agree with TRBD1. Germline CDR1 MNHEY, CDR2 SVGEGT. This CDR3 region has 15 residues. Trimming at V came to 2 bases and at J to 3 bases, leaving 6 bases not matched to a gene.

The gene calls are TRBV12-5 and TRBJ1-5; weak D call: TRBD1 (5 bases). V lost 5 bases and J 4 bases, leaving 12 bases between the germline ends. Germline V CDR1 and CDR2: LGHNT, FRNRAP. This CDR3 has 14 residues. CDR3 sequence reads: CASGPSGTNQPQHF. The CDR3 DNA is TGTGCTAGTGGTCCCTCAGGGACTAATCAGCCCCAGCATTTT. Full variable domain (remainder filled in from reference TRBV12-5 and TRBJ1-5): DARVTQTPRHKVTEMGQEVTMRCQPILGHNTVFWYRQTMMQGLELLAYFRNRAPLDDSGMPKDRFSAEMPDATLATLKIQPSEPRDSAVYFCASGPSGTNQPQHFGDGTRLSIL.

The V call is TRBV7-3, the J call TRBJ2-2, with TRBD2 matching 7 bases. Per the germline V gene, CDR1 is SGHTA and CDR2 is FQGTGA. The junction had 7 bases not matched to a gene; V was cut back by 5 bases and J by 1 base. CDR3 size: 16 residues. DNA for the CDR3: TGTGCCAGCAGCCAACCGGGCGGGGGGAACACCGGGGAGCTGTTTTTT. As protein: CASSQPGGGNTGELFF.

V is TRBV7-8 and J is TRBJ1-2; D is undetermined. There are 14 residues in the CDR3. Trimming left V 2 bases short and J 4 bases short, with 11 bases between. CDR1 is SGHVS, CDR2 FQNEAQ, per germline. The CDR3 reads CASSLYEGPYGYTF. For the CDR3, the DNA is TGTGCCAGCAGCTTATACGAGGGTCCCTATGGCTACACCTTC.

As concerns this clone: A read error may account for a junction end that differs from germline. V is TRBV27 and J is TRBJ1-1; 8 bases agree with TRBD1. CDR1 and CDR2 from the germline V gene are MNHEY and SMNVEV (reference sequence). The length of the CDR3 is 15 residues. CDR3 bases: TGTGCCAGCAGATTATCAGGGGGCGGAGGCGCTGAAGCTTTCTTT. It encodes CASRLSGGGGAEAFF.

The rearrangement links TRBV24-1 to TRBJ2-1, with 10 bases matching TRBD1. The length of the CDR3 is 15 residues. Looked up from germline, CDR1 is KGHDR and CDR2 is SFDVKD. V lost 9 bases to trimming and J lost 4 bases; unmatched junction nucleotides: 8. The CDR3, as DNA: TGTGCCACCTCAGAGACAGGGGGCCCTTACAATGAGCAGTTCTTC. It yields the protein CATSETGGPYNEQFF.

The rearrangement joins TRBV19 to TRBJ1-1; weak D call: TRBD1 (6 bases). Trimming took off 5 bases at V and 11 bases at J, with 18 bases between the two ends. The germline V gene encodes CDR1 LNHDA and CDR2 SQIVND (reference sequence). CDR3 length equals 13 residues. CDR3 loop: CASSVTGQQGAFF. The CDR3 coding sequence is TGTGCCAGTAGTGTCACAGGGCAACAAGGGGCTTTCTTT.

The V and J genes are TRBV9 and TRBJ1-6; TRBD1 agrees at 7 bases. The CDR3 runs to 16 residues. Germline loops: CDR1 SGDLS, CDR2 YYNGEE. V shed 2 bases and J 0 bases; nucleotides not matched to a gene: 2. The CDR3 here is CASSVGQSSYNSPLHF. The CDR3 DNA follows: TGTGCCAGCAGCGTGGGACAGAGCTCCTATAATTCACCCCTCCACTTT.

The gene calls are TRBV7-9 and TRBJ2-7; 9 bases line up with TRBD1. Germline-derived CDR1 and CDR2 are SEHNR and FQNEAQ (reference sequence). The CDR3 sequence is 15 residues long. Losses at the gene ends were 6 bases for V and 1 base for J; bases not matched to a gene: 7. CDR3 nucleotide sequence: TGTGCCAGCAGGAGCCAGGACAGGGGTTCCTACGAGCAGTACTTC. Its translation is CASRSQDRGSYEQYF.

The chain combines TRBV6-5 with TRBJ2-2; D is ambiguous. Trimming pared 6 bases from V and 4 bases from J, leaving 12 bases between. The CDR3 spans 14 residues. Germline CDR1 reads MNHEY; CDR2 reads SVGAGI. The CDR3 spells CASSLARGTGELFF. CDR3 sequence (DNA): TGTGCCAGCAGCCTTGCCCGCGGCACCGGGGAGCTGTTTTTT.

This sequence joins TRBV29-1 and TRBJ1-1, with D hard to call. Trimming shortened V by 6 bases and J by 7 bases, and 15 bases separated the two germline ends. The germline V gene encodes CDR1 SQVTM and CDR2 ANQGSEA. The CDR3 runs 12 residues. The CDR3: CSVRGESDEAFF. Here the CDR3 DNA reads TGCAGCGTCCGCGGGGAGAGCGATGAAGCTTTCTTT.

The V call is TRBV6-2 or TRBV6-3, the J call TRBJ2-3; 7 bases match TRBD2. V lost 5 bases, J lost 2 bases, and 13 bases stayed unmatched. The CDR3 is made up of 17 amino acids. The germline V gene has CDR1 MNHEY and CDR2 SVGEGT. This CDR3 is CASSQQGTTRPTDTQYF. DNA of the CDR3: TGTGCCAGCAGTCAACAAGGGACTACCAGGCCCACAGATACGCAGTATTTT.

The gene calls are TRBV2 and TRBJ2-1; a weak D match, TRBD2 (5 bases). The CDR3 is made up of 15 amino acids. V was trimmed by 8 bases and J by 0 bases, leaving 14 bases between them. Germline values: CDR1 SNHLY, CDR2 FYNNEI. CDR3 sequence: CASQEGPSSYNEQFF. The CDR3 DNA reads TGTGCCAGCCAAGAGGGCCCTAGCTCCTACAATGAGCAGTTCTTC.

The gene calls are TRBV28 and TRBJ1-5; D is uncertain. The germline V gene encodes CDR1 MDHEN and CDR2 SYDVKM. Trimming removed 6 bases from V and 5 bases from J, with 8 bases in between. The CDR3 has 12 amino acids. DNA of the CDR3: TGTGCCAGCAGCTTAATCTATCAGCCCCAGCATTTT. Translating it yields CASSLIYQPQHF.

The chain recombines TRBV5-8 with TRBJ2-7; D is uncertain. The germline V gene encodes CDR1 SGHTS and CDR2 YDEGEE. V gave up 4 bases and J gave up 6 bases, with 17 bases separating them. The CDR3 totals 14 residues. The CDR3, as DNA: TGTGCCAGCAGCATCTCCGGGTCGTTGGGCGAGCAGTACTTC. As protein: CASSISGSLGEQYF.

Written as DNA, the CDR3 is TGTGCCAGCAGCCGAGCGACAGGGGCCCTGAGTTACGGCTATGGCTACACCTTC. This sequence encodes CASSRATGALSYGYGYTF. J is TRBJ1-2 and V is TRBV14; TRBD1 matches at 8 bases. CDR1 and CDR2 from the germline V gene are SGHDN and FVKESK. V lost 4 bases to trimming and J lost 4 bases; unmatched junction nucleotides: 17. The CDR3 spans 18 residues. Full variable domain (outside the CDR3, taken from reference TRBV14 and TRBJ1-2): EAGVTQFPSHSVIEKGQTVTLRCDPISGHDNLYWYRRVMGKEIKFLLHFVKESKQDESGMPNNRFLAERTGGTYSTLKVQPAELEDSGVYFCASSRATGALSYGYGYTFGSGTRLTVV.